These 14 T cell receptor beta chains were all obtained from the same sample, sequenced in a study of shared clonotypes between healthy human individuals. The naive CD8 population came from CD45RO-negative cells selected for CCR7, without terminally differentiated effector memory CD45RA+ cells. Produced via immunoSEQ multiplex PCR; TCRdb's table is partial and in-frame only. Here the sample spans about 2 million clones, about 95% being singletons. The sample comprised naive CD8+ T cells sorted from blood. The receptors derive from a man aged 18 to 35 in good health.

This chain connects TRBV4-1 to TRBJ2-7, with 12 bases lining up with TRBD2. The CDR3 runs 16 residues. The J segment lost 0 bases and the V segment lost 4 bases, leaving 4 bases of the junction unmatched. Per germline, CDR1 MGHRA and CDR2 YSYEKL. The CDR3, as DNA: TGCGCCAGCAGCCCACCGACTAGCGGGAGCTCCTACGAGCAGTACTTC. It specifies CASSPPTSGSSYEQYF.

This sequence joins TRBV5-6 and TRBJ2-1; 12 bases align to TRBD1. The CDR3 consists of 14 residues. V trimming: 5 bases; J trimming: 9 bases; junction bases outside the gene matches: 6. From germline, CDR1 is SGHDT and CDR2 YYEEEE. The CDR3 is CASRGTGGLIEQFF. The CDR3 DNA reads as TGTGCCAGCAGGGGGACAGGGGGCCTGATTGAGCAGTTCTTC.

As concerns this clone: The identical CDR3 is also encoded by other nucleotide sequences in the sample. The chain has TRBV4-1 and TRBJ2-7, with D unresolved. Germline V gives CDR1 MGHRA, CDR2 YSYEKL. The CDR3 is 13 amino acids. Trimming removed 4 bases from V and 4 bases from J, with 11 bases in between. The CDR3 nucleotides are TGCGCCAGCAGCCCGAGGACCGAATACGAGCAGTACTTC. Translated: CASSPRTEYEQYF.

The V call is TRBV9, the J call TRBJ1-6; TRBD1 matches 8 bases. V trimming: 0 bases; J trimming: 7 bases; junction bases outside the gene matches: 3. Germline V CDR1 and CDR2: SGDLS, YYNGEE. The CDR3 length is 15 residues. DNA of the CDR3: TGTGCCAGCAGCGTAGGACAGGGGCCGAATTCACCCCTCCACTTT. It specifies CASSVGQGPNSPLHF.

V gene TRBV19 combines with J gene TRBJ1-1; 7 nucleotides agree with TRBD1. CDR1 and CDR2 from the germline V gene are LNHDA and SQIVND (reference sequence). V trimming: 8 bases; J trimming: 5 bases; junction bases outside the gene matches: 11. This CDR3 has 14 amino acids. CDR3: CASGRQGSGTEAFF. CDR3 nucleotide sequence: TGTGCCAGTGGAAGACAGGGATCGGGAACTGAAGCTTTCTTT.

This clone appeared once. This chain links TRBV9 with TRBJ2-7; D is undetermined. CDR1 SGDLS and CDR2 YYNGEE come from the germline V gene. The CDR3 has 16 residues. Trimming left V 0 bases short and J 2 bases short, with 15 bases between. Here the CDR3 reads CASSVAPASAPYEQYF. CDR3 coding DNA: TGTGCCAGCAGCGTAGCTCCAGCTTCGGCCCCCTACGAGCAGTACTTC.

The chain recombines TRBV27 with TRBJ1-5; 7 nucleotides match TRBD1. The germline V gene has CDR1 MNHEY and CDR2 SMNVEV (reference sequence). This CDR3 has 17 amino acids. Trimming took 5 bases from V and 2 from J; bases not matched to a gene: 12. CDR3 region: CASSPRDSRYGNQPQHF. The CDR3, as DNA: TGTGCCAGCAGTCCGAGGGACAGCCGCTATGGCAATCAGCCCCAGCATTTT.

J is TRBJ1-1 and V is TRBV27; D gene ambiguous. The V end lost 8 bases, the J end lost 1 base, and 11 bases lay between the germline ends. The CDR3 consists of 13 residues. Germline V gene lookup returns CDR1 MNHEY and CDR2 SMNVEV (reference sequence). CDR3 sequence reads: CASFLAPNTEAFF. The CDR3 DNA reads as TGTGCCAGCTTTCTGGCTCCGAACACTGAAGCTTTCTTT.

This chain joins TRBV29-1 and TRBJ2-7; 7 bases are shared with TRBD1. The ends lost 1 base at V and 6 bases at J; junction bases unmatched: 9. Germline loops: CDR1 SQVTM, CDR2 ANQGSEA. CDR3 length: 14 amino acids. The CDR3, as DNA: TGCAGCGTTGAAGGCGACAGGGATATCGGCGAGCAGTACTTC. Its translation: CSVEGDRDIGEQYF.

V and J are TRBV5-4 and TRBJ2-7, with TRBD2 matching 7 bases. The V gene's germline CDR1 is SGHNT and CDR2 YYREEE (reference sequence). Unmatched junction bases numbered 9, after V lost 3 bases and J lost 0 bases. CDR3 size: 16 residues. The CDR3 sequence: CASSSRGSGDSYEQYF. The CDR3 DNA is TGTGCCAGCAGCTCCCGAGGGAGCGGGGACTCCTACGAGCAGTACTTC.

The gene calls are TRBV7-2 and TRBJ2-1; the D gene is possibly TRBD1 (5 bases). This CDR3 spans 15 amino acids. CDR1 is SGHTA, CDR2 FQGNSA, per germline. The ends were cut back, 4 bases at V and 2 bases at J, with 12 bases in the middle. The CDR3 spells CASSSQAGPYNEQFF. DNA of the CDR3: TGTGCCAGCAGCTCCCAGGCAGGGCCCTACAATGAGCAGTTCTTC.

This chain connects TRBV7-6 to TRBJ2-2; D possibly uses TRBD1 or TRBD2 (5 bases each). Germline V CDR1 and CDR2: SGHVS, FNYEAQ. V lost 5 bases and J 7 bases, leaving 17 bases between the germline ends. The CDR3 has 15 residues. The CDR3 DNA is TGTGCCAGCAGCGATGGTAGGGGCCGGGACGGGGAGCTGTTTTTT. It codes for CASSDGRGRDGELFF.

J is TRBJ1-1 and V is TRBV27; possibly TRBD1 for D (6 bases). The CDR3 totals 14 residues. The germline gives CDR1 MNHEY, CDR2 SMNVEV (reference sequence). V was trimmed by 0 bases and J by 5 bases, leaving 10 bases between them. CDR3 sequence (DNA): TGTGCCAGCAGTTTATCGATGAGGGGGACTGAAGCTTTCTTT. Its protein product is CASSLSMRGTEAFF.

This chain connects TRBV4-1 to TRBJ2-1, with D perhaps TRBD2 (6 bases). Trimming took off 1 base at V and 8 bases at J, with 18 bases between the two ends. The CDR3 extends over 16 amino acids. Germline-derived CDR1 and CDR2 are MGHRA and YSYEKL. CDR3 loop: CASSQVLPSVVDEQFF. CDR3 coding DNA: TGCGCCAGCAGCCAAGTATTACCTAGCGTGGTCGATGAGCAGTTCTTC.